This note documents a single T cell receptor beta chain sequence. Germline CDR1 is LGHDT and CDR2 is YNNKEL (reference sequence). Trimming shortened V by 0 bases and J by 17 bases, and 11 bases separated the two germline ends. CDR3 length: 12 amino acids. The data derive from a study of blood T cells in healthy people across ages. A second PCR of 7 to 11 cycles used a sample-barcoded 5' primer and a J-beta primer mix. TCRdb re-analysed the 5' RACE reads in MiXCR, keeping a single row per CDR3 protein. The table includes about 570,000 distinct CDR3 sequences, 25% to 30% detected once. The sequence was obtained from a woman aged 70-85 years in good health. The sample comprised blood. The V and J genes are TRBV3-1 and TRBJ1-6, with D possibly being TRBD1 (5 bases). The CDR3 loop is CASSQDEGRFHF. The CDR3 DNA reads TGTGCCAGCAGCCAAGATGAGGGACGCTTCCACTTT.